Listed below are T cell receptor beta chains from one sample, sequenced in a study of brain T cells in children with intractable seizures. The data were produced by immunoSEQ multiplex PCR, yet TCRdb's version contains in-frame clones alone and is incomplete. The sample has 340,000 or so clones; over 90% are singletons. The specimen comprised peripheral blood, sampled about 5 months after surgery. These receptors all stem from a boy less than two years old with tuberous sclerosis and intractable seizures. CDR3s include the opening cysteine and the closing phenylalanine or tryptophan. A D gene is named only where the DNA matches it firmly. Size values are once, few and many counts, or a class for expanded clones, and some rows have none.

clone size	V gene	D gene	J gene	CDR3 DNA	CDR3 protein
-	TRBV5-1	TRBD1	TRBJ1-1	TGCGCCAGCAGCTTGGTGGGACAGGGCAACACTGAAGCTTTCTTT	CASSLVGQGNTEAFF
-	TRBV9	-	TRBJ1-2	TGTGCCAGCAGCGGCTATGGCTACACCTTC	CASSGYGYTF
-	TRBV18	-	TRBJ2-7	TGTGCCAGCTCACCATTTGTTAGCCGAGTGGGATATATGTACGAGCAGTACTTC	CASSPFVSRVGYMYEQYF
-	TRBV9	-	TRBJ2-2	TGTGCCAGCAGCTTAGTGGGAGAGGGCACCGGGGAGCTGTTTTTT	CASSLVGEGTGELFF
-	TRBV19	-	TRBJ2-1	TGTGCCAGTAGTCTAGCGAAGAGCTCCTACAATGAGCAGTTCTTC	CASSLAKSSYNEQFF
-	TRBV29-1	-	TRBJ2-3	TGCAGCGCCTCACGACTCATAAGCACAGATACGCAGTATTTT	CSASRLISTDTQYF
-	TRBV27	-	TRBJ2-5	TGTGCCAGCAGTTTATATGGGCGCGAGACCCAGTACTTC	CASSLYGRETQYF
few	TRBV5-1	TRBD2	TRBJ2-1	TGCGCCCGCAGCTTGGGAGGGCTAGCGGGGGGGCCTAATGAGCAGTTCTTC	CARSLGGLAGGPNEQFF
-	TRBV6-1	-	TRBJ2-3	TGTGCCAGCAGTGAAAGCCAGGGAAGCACAGATACGCAGTATTTT	CASSESQGSTDTQYF
-	TRBV4-2	TRBD1	TRBJ2-2	TGTGCCAGCAGCCAAGAGGGGGACAGATATACCGGGGAGCTGTTTTTT	CASSQEGDRYTGELFF
-	TRBV7-2	-	TRBJ1-5	TGTGCCAGCAGCCTATACAGGGTTTTTAGTAGCAATCAGCCCCAGCATTTT	CASSLYRVFSSNQPQHF
once	TRBV5-1	-	TRBJ2-7	TGCGCCAGCAGCCCGGGGCCTAGCAGGGATGCATTCCACGAGCAGTACTTC	CASSPGPSRDAFHEQYF
few	TRBV6-6	TRBD1	TRBJ1-5	TGTGCCGCGCGGGACAGGGGGCGACAGCCCCAGCATTTT	CAARDRGRQPQHF
-	TRBV19	-	TRBJ2-7	TGTGCCAGTAGTATTCTGTCTAGCTCCTACGAGCAGTACTTC	CASSILSSSYEQYF
-	TRBV30	-	TRBJ1-2	TGTGCCTGGAGTACCGACAGCTATGGCTACACCTTC	CAWSTDSYGYTF
-	TRBV5-6	-	TRBJ2-7	TGTGCCAGCAGCTTGTCACCAAACGGCAAGCAGTACTTC	CASSLSPNGKQYF
-	TRBV6-5	-	TRBJ2-4	TGTGCCAGCAGTTACGGGCAGTCTACAGCCAAAAACATTCAGTACTTC	CASSYGQSTAKNIQYF
-	TRBV7-9	-	TRBJ1-2	TGTGCCAGCAGCCCCAACCGGTTCTATGGCTACACCTTC	CASSPNRFYGYTF
-	TRBV6-4	-	TRBJ1-6	TGTGCCAGCAGTGCCCCCCATAATTCACCCCTCCACTTT	CASSAPHNSPLHF
-	TRBV3-1/TRBV3-2	TRBD2	TRBJ2-5	TGTGCCAGCAGCCAAACTAGCGGAGGGGAGACCCAGTACTTC	CASSQTSGGETQYF
-	TRBV24-1	-	TRBJ2-1	TGTGCCACCAGTGACCCAACAGGGCCCTCCTACAATGAGCAGTTCTTC	CATSDPTGPSYNEQFF
-	TRBV5-1	TRBD1	TRBJ1-2	TGCGCCAGCAGCTCGGGACAGGAATTAACGGGCTACACCTTC	CASSSGQELTGYTF
-	TRBV5-6	-	TRBJ1-3	TGTGCCAGCAGTCGCAGTGGTGGAAACACCATATATTTT	CASSRSGGNTIYF
-	TRBV28	TRBD2	TRBJ2-1	TGTGCCAGCAGCCCGAGACTAGCGGGAGGTGAGCAGTTCTTC	CASSPRLAGGEQFF
once	TRBV5-1	-	TRBJ1-4	TGCGCCAGCAGCTTGGCCGGGAGGGGTGGGGAAAAACTGTTTTTT	CASSLAGRGGEKLFF
-	TRBV4-1	TRBD1	TRBJ1-1	TGCGCCAGCAGCCTACCTACAGGGGCGCAGAACACTGAAGCTTTCTTT	CASSLPTGAQNTEAFF
-	TRBV6-2/TRBV6-3	-	TRBJ1-3	TGTGCCACCAGTCGGGGAAACACCATATATTTT	CATSRGNTIYF
-	TRBV18	-	TRBJ1-2	TGTGCCAGCTCACCATTTCCAGGGGAGGATTTTGGCTACACCTTC	CASSPFPGEDFGYTF
-	TRBV19	TRBD1	TRBJ2-7	TGTGCCAGTAGTATAGTGGGGACAGGGGGTCACGAGCAGTACTTC	CASSIVGTGGHEQYF
-	TRBV11-2	TRBD1	TRBJ2-5	TGTGCCAGCAGCTTATTCATCCAGACAGGGACCGAGACCCAGTACTTC	CASSLFIQTGTETQYF
-	TRBV5-8	TRBD2	TRBJ2-1	TGTGCCAGCAGCTTGGCCCTCTGGACTAGCGGGAGGGCCAATGAGCAGTTCTTC	CASSLALWTSGRANEQFF
-	TRBV6-6	-	TRBJ2-3	TGTGCCACTACAGGGTATCAAGCAAGAGGAGATACGCAGTATTTT	CATTGYQARGDTQYF
-	TRBV6-5	-	TRBJ1-2	TGTGCCAGCACTCCTGGGGGGAGGGGCCTTGGCTACACCTTC	CASTPGGRGLGYTF
-	TRBV7-2	-	TRBJ2-1	TGTGCCAGCAGCCGACCCATGTTAAGGGAGCAGTTCTTC	CASSRPMLREQFF